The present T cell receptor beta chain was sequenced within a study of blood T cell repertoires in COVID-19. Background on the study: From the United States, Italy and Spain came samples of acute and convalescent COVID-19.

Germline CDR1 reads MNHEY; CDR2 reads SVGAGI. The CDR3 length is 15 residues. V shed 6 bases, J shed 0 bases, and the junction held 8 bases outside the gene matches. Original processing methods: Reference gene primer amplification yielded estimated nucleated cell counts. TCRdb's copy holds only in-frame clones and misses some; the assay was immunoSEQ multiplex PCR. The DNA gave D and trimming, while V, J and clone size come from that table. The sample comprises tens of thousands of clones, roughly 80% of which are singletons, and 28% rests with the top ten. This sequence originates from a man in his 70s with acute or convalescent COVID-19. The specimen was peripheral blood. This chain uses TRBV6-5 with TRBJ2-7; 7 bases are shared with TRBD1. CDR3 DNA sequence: TGTGCCAGCAGAGACCACACAGGGGCCTCCTACGAGCAGTACTTC. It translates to CASRDHTGASYEQYF.